These T cell receptor beta chains were read from a single sample in a study of post-analysis software for immune sequencing data. TCRdb re-derived calls from the PCR reads in MiXCR, one entry per CDR3 protein. Of about 210,000 distinct CDR3 sequences listed, roughly 30% were seen once; the top ten hold more than 3%. Sequencing used blood. The receptors derive from a girl aged 2-17 years with multiple sclerosis. Both conserved end residues are part of each CDR3. Fields, in order: D gene, CDR3 length, clone size, J gene, V gene, CDR3 protein, CDR3 DNA. The D gene is left open where the match is weak. Rows give clone size only sometimes, using once, few, many, or a class for an expanded clone.

>.|17|.|TRBJ2-3|TRBV27
CASSVFPGLEDADTQYF
TGTGCCAGCAGCGTTTTTCCAGGGCTAGAAGACGCAGATACGCAGTATTTT
>.|12|many|TRBJ1-2|TRBV4-1
CASSQESRGYTF
TGCGCCAGCAGCCAAGAGAGCCGCGGCTACACCTTC
>.|14|many|TRBJ2-3|TRBV5-5
CASSAGGSTDTQYF
TGTGCCAGCAGCGCCGGTGGGAGCACAGATACGCAGTATTTT
>.|16|.|TRBJ2-1|TRBV3-1
CASSHPDLPLPNEQFF
TGTGCCAGCAGCCACCCCGACTTACCCCTTCCCAATGAGCAGTTCTTC
>.|14|.|TRBJ1-5|TRBV10-2
CASRGAVSNQPQHF
TGCGCCAGCAGGGGGGCTGTTAGCAATCAGCCCCAGCATTTT
>TRBD1|16|.|TRBJ2-1|TRBV4-1
CASSQEWTGGAGEQFF
TGCGCCAGCAGCCAAGAGTGGACAGGGGGGGCGGGTGAGCAGTTCTTC
>.|13|few|TRBJ2-7|TRBV5-1
CASSSGTFCEQYF
TGCGCCAGCAGCTCAGGGACCTTCTGCGAGCAGTACTTC
>.|15|.|TRBJ1-6|TRBV5-1
CASSLVLSGESPLHF
TGCGCCAGCAGCTTGGTCCTTTCAGGGGAATCACCCCTCCACTTT
>.|15|.|TRBJ2-1|TRBV5-6
CASSLGVHVINEQFF
TGTGCCAGCAGCTTGGGGGTTCACGTGATAAATGAGCAGTTCTTC
>.|15|.|TRBJ2-6|TRBV12-3/TRBV12-4
CASRVEGPGVNVLTF
TGTGCCAGCAGGGTCGAGGGCCCCGGGGTCAACGTCCTGACTTTC
>TRBD1|13|.|TRBJ1-2|TRBV20-1
CGAPGQGNYGYTF
TGCGGTGCCCCCGGACAGGGAAACTATGGCTACACCTTC
>.|15|few|TRBJ2-4|TRBV28
CASSDIQMSKNIQYF
TGTGCCAGCAGTGACATCCAGATGTCCAAAAACATTCAGTACTTC
>TRBD1|15|many|TRBJ1-1|TRBV12-3/TRBV12-4
CASSATLGTDTEAFF
TGTGCCAGCAGTGCAACATTAGGGACAGACACTGAAGCTTTCTTT
>.|14|.|TRBJ1-1|TRBV10-3
CAIGESDWDTEAFF
TGTGCCATCGGAGAATCTGATTGGGACACTGAAGCTTTCTTT
>.|15|few|TRBJ2-7|TRBV4-1
CASSQGKRGWHEQYF
TGCGCCAGCAGCCAAGGCAAACGAGGGTGGCACGAGCAGTACTTC